This T cell receptor beta chain was observed in a study of T cell responses to AZD1222 COVID-19 vaccine. Findings and caveats of the study: White British ancestry dominated among donors, who included more females, and clonal diversity was possibly underestimated. After two AZD1222 doses, spike-specific TCR breadth and depth rose versus day 0.

Germline-derived CDR1 and CDR2 are SNHLY and FYNNEI. This CDR3 is 14 amino acids long. V was trimmed by 5 bases and J by 10 bases, leaving 18 bases between them. About this clone: Antigen unknown.

Some clones are missing from TCRdb's copy, which holds only in-frame ones; the method was immunoSEQ multiplex PCR. Counted here are approximately 160,000 clones, 90% to 95% occurring once; the ten biggest clones make up approximately 0.88%. The sequences come from peripheral blood, collected on day 0 of AZD1222 vaccination. V is TRBV2 and J is TRBJ2-1, with D perhaps assigned TRBD1 or TRBD2 (6 bases each). The TCR comes from an adult in good health. In DNA form, the CDR3 reads TGTGCCAGCAGTTACACCCCGGAGGGGGGCGAGCAGTTCTTC. It codes for CASSYTPEGGEQFF.